The 4 T cell receptor beta chains below come from one sample, sequenced in a study of PD-L1 blockade in urothelial cancer. Time point meaning: peripheral blood 6 weeks after treatment start. TCRdb's copy holds only in-frame clones and misses some; the assay was immunoSEQ multiplex PCR. The sample gives 120,000 or so clones, 86% of which show up once; around 2.4% is in the top ten. The sample here was PBMCs, taken around atezolizumab (anti-PD-L1) treatment. These receptors were collected from a man aged 50-60 years with urothelial cancer.

This chain uses TRBV5-1 with TRBJ2-1, with 11 bases identical to TRBD2. The length of the CDR3 is 16 residues. V lost 5 bases, J lost 0 bases, and 4 bases stayed unmatched. Germline V gene sequence: CDR1 SGHRS, CDR2 YFSETQ. The CDR3 loop reads CASRPSGGSSYNEQFF. Written as DNA, the CDR3 is TGCGCCAGCAGGCCTAGCGGGGGGAGCTCCTACAATGAGCAGTTCTTC.

Regarding this clone: The same CDR3 is also encoded by other DNA sequences in this sample. The chain combines TRBV11-3 with TRBJ2-3, with a tentative D call TRBD2 (6 bases). The V end was cut by 1 base, the J end by 0 bases, with 8 bases between. The CDR3 sequence is 15 residues long. Germline V gene data show CDR1 as SGHNT and CDR2 as YENEEA. The CDR3 here is CASSLGSGSTDTQYF. CDR3 in DNA: TGTGCCAGCAGCTTAGGGAGCGGGAGCACAGATACGCAGTATTTT.

This rearrangement joins TRBV28 to TRBJ1-1, with unresolved D. The CDR3 spans 16 residues. CDR1 and CDR2 (germline): MDHEN, SYDVKM. V lost 5 bases and J lost 4, with 20 bases in between. The CDR3 DNA reads as TGTGCCAGCAGTCCCCCCGTCCGCGTTGATGGCACTGAAGCTTTCTTT. As protein: CASSPPVRVDGTEAFF.

The chain uses TRBV18 and TRBJ2-2; D remains unclear. Trimming removed 3 bases at V and 4 bases at J, with 9 bases between. CDR3 size: 14 residues. The V gene's germline CDR1 is KGHSH and CDR2 LQKENI. Written as DNA, the CDR3 is TGTGCCAGCTCACCTGAGGTGTCCACCGGGGAGCTGTTTTTT. This gives the protein CASSPEVSTGELFF.